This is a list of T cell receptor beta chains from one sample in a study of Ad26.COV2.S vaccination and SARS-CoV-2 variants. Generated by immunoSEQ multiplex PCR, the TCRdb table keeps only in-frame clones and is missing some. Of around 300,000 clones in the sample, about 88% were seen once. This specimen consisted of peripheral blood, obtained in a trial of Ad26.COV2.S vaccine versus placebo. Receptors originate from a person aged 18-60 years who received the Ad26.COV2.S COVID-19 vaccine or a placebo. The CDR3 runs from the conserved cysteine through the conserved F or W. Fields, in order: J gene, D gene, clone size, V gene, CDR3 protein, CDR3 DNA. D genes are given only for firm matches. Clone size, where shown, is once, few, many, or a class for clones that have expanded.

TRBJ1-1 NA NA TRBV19 CASSLGSIWGTEAFF TGTGCCAGTAGCCTCGGTTCTATCTGGGGAACTGAAGCTTTCTTT
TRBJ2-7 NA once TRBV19 CASNPGRGLPYEQYF TGTGCCAGTAACCCTGGAAGGGGACTGCCCTACGAGCAGTACTTC
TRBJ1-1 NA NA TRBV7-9 CASSSSLGAFF TGTGCCAGCAGCTCCAGCCTCGGAGCTTTCTTT
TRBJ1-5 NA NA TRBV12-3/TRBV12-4 CASSARQESQHF TGTGCCAGCAGTGCCCGACAGGAGTCCCAGCATTTT
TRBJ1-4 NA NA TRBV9 CASSVEGTFNEKLFF TGTGCCAGCAGCGTCGAGGGGACCTTTAATGAAAAACTGTTTTTT
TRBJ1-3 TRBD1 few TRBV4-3 CASSQEWGQPRSGNTIYF TGCGCCAGCAGCCAAGAATGGGGACAGCCTCGCTCTGGAAACACCATATATTTT
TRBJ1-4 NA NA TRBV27 CASSWQARGEKLFF TGTGCCAGCAGTTGGCAAGCCAGAGGCGAAAAACTGTTTTTT
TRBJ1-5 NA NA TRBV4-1 CASSQGWGAHNQPQHF TGCGCCAGCAGCCAAGGTTGGGGGGCGCACAATCAGCCCCAGCATTTT
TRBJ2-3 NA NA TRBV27 CASSLADSTDTQYF TGTGCCAGCAGTCTAGCCGACAGCACAGATACGCAGTATTTT
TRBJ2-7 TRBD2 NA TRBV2 CASRPSGGAYEQYF TGTGCCAGCAGGCCTAGCGGGGGGGCCTACGAGCAGTACTTC
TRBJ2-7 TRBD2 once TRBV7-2 CASSPAAGGTYEQYF TGTGCCAGCAGCCCCGCAGCGGGAGGCACCTACGAGCAGTACTTC
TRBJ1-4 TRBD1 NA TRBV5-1 CASSSDRVGEKLFF TGCGCCAGCAGCTCTGACAGGGTGGGAGAAAAACTGTTTTTT
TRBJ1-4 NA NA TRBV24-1 CATSETRGWGEKLFF TGTGCCACCAGTGAAACCAGGGGATGGGGGGAAAAACTGTTTTTT
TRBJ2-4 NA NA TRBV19 CASRATGGNIQYF TGTGCCAGTAGGGCCACAGGAGGGAACATTCAGTACTTC
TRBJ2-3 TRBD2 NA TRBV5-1 CASSLANGGRGTDTQYF TGCGCCAGCAGCTTGGCCAATGGCGGGAGGGGGACAGATACGCAGTATTTT
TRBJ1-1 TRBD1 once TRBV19 CASSYPGQGVMDTEAFF TGTGCCAGTAGTTACCCGGGACAGGGGGTGATGGACACTGAAGCTTTCTTT
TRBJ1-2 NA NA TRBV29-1 CSVVQVLPGGYTF TGCAGCGTTGTGCAGGTCTTACCGGGTGGCTACACCTTC
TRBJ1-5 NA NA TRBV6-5 CASWLRGAGQPQHF TGTGCCAGTTGGTTAAGGGGCGCGGGTCAGCCCCAGCATTTT
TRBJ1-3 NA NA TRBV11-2 CASSSAPGDSLSGNTIYF TGTGCCAGCAGCTCCGCCCCAGGGGATTCCCTCTCTGGAAACACCATATATTTT
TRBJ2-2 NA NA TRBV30 CAWSVGPYTGELFF TGTGCCTGGAGTGTGGGACCTTACACCGGGGAGCTGTTTTTT
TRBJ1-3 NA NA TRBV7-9 CASSPRDSSNSGNTIYF TGTGCCAGCAGCCCCCGCGACAGCAGTAACTCTGGAAACACCATATATTTT
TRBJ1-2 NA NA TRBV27 CASSLSRGAGYGYTF TGTGCCAGCAGTTTATCTAGGGGGGCGGGGTATGGCTACACCTTC
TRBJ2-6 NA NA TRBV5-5 CASSLTPSGANVLTF TGTGCCAGCAGCTTGACCCCCTCTGGGGCCAACGTCCTGACTTTC
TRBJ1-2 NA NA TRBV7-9 CASSSTMDGEGGYTF TGTGCCAGCAGCTCCACTATGGACGGTGAGGGCGGCTACACCTTC
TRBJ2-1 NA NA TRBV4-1 CASSQDLWGTSNNEQFF TGCGCCAGCAGCCAAGATCTTTGGGGGACTTCCAACAATGAGCAGTTCTTC
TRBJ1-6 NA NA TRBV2 CASSPEMNSPLHF TGTGCCAGCAGCCCGGAAATGAATTCACCCCTCCACTTT
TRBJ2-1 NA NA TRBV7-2 CASSLSSYNEQFF TGTGCCAGCAGCCTCTCCTCCTACAATGAGCAGTTCTTC
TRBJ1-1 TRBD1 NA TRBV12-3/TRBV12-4 CASFDRANTEAFF TGTGCCAGCTTTGACAGGGCGAACACTGAAGCTTTCTTT
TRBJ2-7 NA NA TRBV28 CASRAGRPTYEQYF TGTGCCAGCAGGGCGGGGCGCCCTACTTACGAGCAGTACTTC
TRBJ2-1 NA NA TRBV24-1 CATKTTTTNEQFF TGTGCCACCAAGACAACGACTACCAATGAGCAGTTCTTC
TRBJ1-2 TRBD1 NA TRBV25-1 CASTETGARGYTF TGTGCCAGTACTGAGACAGGGGCTCGTGGCTACACCTTC
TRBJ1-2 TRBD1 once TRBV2 CASSPGTGEGYTF TGTGCCAGCAGCCCTGGGACAGGGGAAGGCTACACCTTC
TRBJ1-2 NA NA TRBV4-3 CASSPAGAYGYTF TGCGCCAGCAGCCCCGCCGGGGCCTATGGCTACACCTTC
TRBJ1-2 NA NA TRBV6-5 CASSYSRGVRGYGYTF TGTGCCAGCAGTTACTCGAGGGGGGTTAGGGGCTATGGCTACACCTTC
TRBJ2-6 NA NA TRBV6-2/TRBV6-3 CASSHDSGANVLTF TGTGCCAGCAGTCATGACTCTGGGGCCAACGTCCTGACTTTC
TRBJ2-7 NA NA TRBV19 CASSIAQGYEQYF TGTGCCAGTAGTATCGCGCAGGGTTACGAGCAGTACTTC
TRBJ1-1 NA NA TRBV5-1 CASSFSRLETEAFF TGCGCCAGCAGCTTCAGCAGGCTGGAAACTGAAGCTTTCTTT
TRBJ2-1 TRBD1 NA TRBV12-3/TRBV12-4 CASSRDSYNEQFF TGTGCCAGCAGTCGGGACAGCTACAATGAGCAGTTCTTC
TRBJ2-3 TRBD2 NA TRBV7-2 CASSSGTSGGAIDTQYF TGTGCCAGCAGCTCGGGGACTAGCGGGGGGGCGATAGATACGCAGTATTTT
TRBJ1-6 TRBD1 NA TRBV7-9 CASSLADRVNSPLHF TGTGCCAGCAGCTTAGCGGACAGGGTAAATTCACCCCTCCACTTT
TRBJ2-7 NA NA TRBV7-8 CASSHPGTWQYF TGTGCCAGCAGCCATCCTGGGACTTGGCAGTACTTC
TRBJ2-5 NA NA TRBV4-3 CASSQAVGPQETQYF TGCGCCAGCAGCCAAGCGGTGGGCCCCCAAGAGACCCAGTACTTC
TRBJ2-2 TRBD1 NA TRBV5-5 CASSLEGQGSTGELFF TGTGCCAGCAGCTTGGAGGGACAGGGGAGCACCGGGGAGCTGTTTTTT
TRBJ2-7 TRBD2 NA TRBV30 CAWSVLAGGYEQYF TGTGCCTGGAGTGTCCTAGCGGGAGGCTACGAGCAGTACTTC
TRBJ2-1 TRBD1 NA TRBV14 CASSQLREYRGIGEQFF TGTGCCAGCAGCCAGCTACGCGAGTACAGGGGGATCGGTGAGCAGTTCTTC
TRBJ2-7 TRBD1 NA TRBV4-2 CASSLVSGTGSYEQYF TGTGCCAGCAGCCTTGTTTCCGGGACAGGTTCCTACGAGCAGTACTTC
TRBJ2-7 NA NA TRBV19 CASSIDGRNREQYF TGTGCCAGTAGTATAGACGGCAGGAACCGCGAGCAGTACTTC
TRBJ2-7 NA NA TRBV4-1 CASSQAPRMAEQYF TGCGCCAGCAGCCAAGCGCCCCGTATGGCTGAGCAGTACTTC
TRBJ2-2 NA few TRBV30 CAWSSGRGTGELFF TGTGCCTGGAGTAGCGGACGCGGCACCGGGGAGCTGTTTTTT
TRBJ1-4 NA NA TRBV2 CASGGQSDPKLFF TGTGCCAGCGGGGGCCAGTCAGACCCTAAACTGTTTTTT
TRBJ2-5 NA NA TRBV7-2 CASSLKLGGAGTQYF TGTGCCAGCAGCTTAAAGTTGGGGGGTGCGGGGACCCAGTACTTC
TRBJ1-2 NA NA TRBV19 CASSNRVDSYGYTF TGTGCCAGTAGTAACAGGGTTGATAGCTATGGCTACACCTTC
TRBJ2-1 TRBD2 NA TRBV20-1 CSASRRLATANEQFF TGCAGTGCTAGTCGGCGACTAGCGACAGCGAATGAGCAGTTCTTC
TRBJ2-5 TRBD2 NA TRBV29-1 CSVGSTGAGETQYF TGCAGCGTTGGGTCTACGGGAGCGGGGGAGACCCAGTACTTC
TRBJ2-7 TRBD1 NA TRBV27 CASSSHRGLTYEQYF TGTGCCAGCAGTTCACACAGGGGCCTCACCTACGAGCAGTACTTC